Below, 23 T cell receptor beta chains from the same sample are listed, as sequenced in a study of T cell repertoires in cytomegalovirus infection (dated by TCRdb to the late 2010s). The run used an Illumina HiSeq 1500. In-frame beta chains were kept once TCRdb had trimmed the public reads at Q25 with fastp and called clones with MiXCR. Each entry is one CDR3 protein sequence, shown with its most common DNA and genes. The sample contains about 360,000 distinct CDR3 sequences, 18% of them found a single time. About 10% of the sample is held by the ten biggest clonotypes. Material: PBMCs. These receptors were obtained from a human donor in good health (CMV status not recorded). Some clones in this sample may be carry-over from other donors' samples.

V is TRBV4-1 and J is TRBJ1-2; D is possibly TRBD1 (5 bases). V lost 0 bases and J lost 4, with 15 bases in between. This CDR3 has 16 residues. Germline V CDR1 and CDR2: MGHRA, YSYEKL. This chain's CDR3 is CASSQDRRWGGYGYTF. CDR3 DNA sequence: TGCGCCAGCAGCCAAGATCGACGGTGGGGGGGCTATGGCTACACCTTC.

The chain has TRBV9 and TRBJ2-3; D not certain. V lost 0 bases and J 2 bases, leaving 13 bases between the germline ends. The CDR3 contains 16 residues. Germline V gene data show CDR1 as SGDLS and CDR2 as YYNGEE. In nucleotides, the CDR3 is TGTGCCAGCAGCGTAGGGCGCCCCGACAACACAGATACGCAGTATTTT. Amino acids: CASSVGRPDNTDTQYF.

This clonotype was seen many times. The V gene is TRBV5-1, the J gene TRBJ1-4; D is unclear. The germline CDR1 and CDR2 sequences are SGHRS and YFSETQ. The V end lost 0 bases, the J end lost 3 bases, and 6 bases lay between the germline ends. The CDR3 loop spans 14 amino acids. Here the CDR3 reads CASSLDGANEKLFF. The DNA for the CDR3 is TGCGCCAGCAGCTTGGACGGAGCTAATGAAAAACTGTTTTTT.

The V gene is TRBV20-1, the J gene TRBJ2-7; 11 bases are shared with TRBD2. The CDR3 contains 14 residues. Germline V gives CDR1 DFQATT, CDR2 SNEGSKA (reference sequence). Losses at the gene ends were 0 bases for V and 5 bases for J; bases not matched to a gene: 3. Here the CDR3 reads CSARDVLAGDEQYF. CDR3 DNA: TGCAGTGCTAGAGATGTACTAGCGGGAGACGAGCAGTACTTC.

This clonotype was found a few times. The chain has TRBV12-3 or TRBV12-4 and TRBJ2-2, with TRBD2 as a possible D gene (6 bases). Deletions cut 6 bases from V and 6 bases from J, with 8 bases between. CDR3 size: 12 residues. This CDR3 reads CASRGLAGELFF. The CDR3 coding sequence is TGTGCCAGCAGGGGACTGGCCGGGGAGCTGTTTTTT.

This rearrangement joins TRBV20-1 to TRBJ2-7; TRBD2 matches 7 bases. Germline assignment: CDR1 DFQATT and CDR2 SNEGSKA (reference sequence). This CDR3 contains 14 residues. Unmatched junction bases numbered 10, after V lost 3 bases and J lost 5 bases. The CDR3, as DNA: TGCAGTGCTAGTATTGTGGGAGGGCCCCACGAGCAGTACTTC. It is translated as CSASIVGGPHEQYF.

The gene calls are TRBV2 and TRBJ1-2, with D maybe TRBD1 (5 bases). Germline CDR1 SNHLY, CDR2 FYNNEI. V lost 11 bases and J lost 4, with 11 bases in between. This CDR3 has 11 residues. The CDR3 protein is CAGGSSYGYTF. As DNA, the CDR3 is TGTGCCGGGGGTTCTTCCTATGGCTACACCTTC.

This clonotype was counted ten times or more. This rearrangement joins TRBV7-2 to TRBJ1-1, with no clear D. V dropped 1 base and J dropped 4 bases, with 10 bases sitting between them. CDR1 is SGHTA, CDR2 FQGNSA, per germline. The CDR3 runs 14 residues. The CDR3 nucleotides are TGTGCCAGCAGCTTAGGCTCGGGGTTCACTGAAGCTTTCTTT. This sequence encodes CASSLGSGFTEAFF.

J is TRBJ2-1 and V is TRBV4-1; 9 nucleotides agree with TRBD2. J lost 3 bases, V lost 5 bases, and 8 bases had no gene match. The length of the CDR3 is 16 residues. Germline V gene lookup returns CDR1 MGHRA and CDR2 YSYEKL. CDR3 region: CASSYPGTSRYNEQFF. As DNA, the CDR3 is TGCGCCAGCAGCTACCCCGGGACTAGCCGCTACAATGAGCAGTTCTTC.

Worth noting for this clonotype: At one of its ends the junction is not consistent with the germline gene, which may arise from a read error. V and J are TRBV6-5 and TRBJ1-2, with 10 bases aligning to TRBD1. CDR1 is MNHEY, CDR2 SVGAGI, per germline. This CDR3 spans 11 amino acids. The CDR3 nucleotides read TGTGCCAGCAGTCGACAGGGGGCCAATATCTTC. Protein: CASSRQGANIF.

In regard to this clonotype: A much more abundant neighbour one base away suggests this may be a read error. The chain combines TRBV6-1 with TRBJ2-7, with a possible D match to TRBD1 (5 bases). This CDR3 has 14 amino acids. The germline V and J ends were trimmed by 4 bases and 2 bases, with 12 bases remaining between them. CDR1 and CDR2 from the germline V gene are MNHNS and SASEGT. The CDR3 nucleotides read TGTGCCAGCAGTGCCCTCGACAGCACCTACGAGCAGTACTTC. Translating it yields CASSALDSTYEQYF.

The J gene is TRBJ2-6, the V gene TRBV18; D is unclear. In germline, CDR1 is KGHSH, CDR2 LQKENI. Trimming stripped 4 bases from V and 6 bases from J, with 10 bases between. The CDR3 runs to 14 residues. The CDR3 nucleotides read TGTGCCAGCTCACTTGGCGCCCCGGCCAACGTCCTGACTTTC. Protein: CASSLGAPANVLTF.

At least ten counts were recorded for this clonotype. This sequence joins TRBV10-3 and TRBJ1-1; D uncertain. This CDR3 has 14 amino acids. Germline CDR1 and CDR2: ENHRY and SYGVKD. V lost 5 bases and J 1 base, leaving 11 bases between the germline ends. The chain's CDR3 is CAISSSRQNTEAFF. The CDR3 region has the DNA TGTGCCATCAGTTCCTCGAGACAGAACACTGAAGCTTTCTTT.

This chain connects TRBV7-9 to TRBJ2-1, with D perhaps given as TRBD1 or TRBD2 (5 bases each). CDR3 length equals 17 residues. Germline assignment: CDR1 SEHNR and CDR2 FQNEAQ (reference sequence). V shed 1 base and J shed 8 bases, with 21 bases lying between them. CDR3 in amino acids: CASSLGMGDRKSDEQFF. The CDR3 DNA follows: TGTGCCAGCAGCTTAGGTATGGGGGATCGGAAGAGTGATGAGCAGTTCTTC.

The chain is built from TRBV7-9 and TRBJ2-7; 9 nucleotides line up with TRBD1. J lost 3 bases, V lost 0 bases, and 3 bases had no gene match. This CDR3 region has 15 residues. CDR1 and CDR2 from the germline V gene are SEHNR and FQNEAQ (reference sequence). CDR3 sequence (DNA): TGTGCCAGCAGCTTAGCCACAGGGGGCTACTACGAGCAGTACTTC. It yields the protein CASSLATGGYYEQYF.

CDR3 nucleotide sequence: TGTGCTAGTGGTTTGGTACACAGGTGGGAGCAGTACTTC. It yields the protein CASGLVHRWEQYF. V is TRBV12-5 and J is TRBJ2-7; TRBD1 might be the D (5 bases). Germline V gene data show CDR1 as LGHNT and CDR2 as FRNRAP. V lost 0 bases and J lost 7, with 10 bases in between. The CDR3 spans 13 residues. Full variable domain (missing parts from reference TRBV12-5 and TRBJ2-7): DARVTQTPRHKVTEMGQEVTMRCQPILGHNTVFWYRQTMMQGLELLAYFRNRAPLDDSGMPKDRFSAEMPDATLATLKIQPSEPRDSAVYFCASGLVHRWEQYFGPGTRLTVT.

V usage is TRBV4-3 and J usage is TRBJ2-7, with 12 bases lining up with TRBD2. The V gene's germline CDR1 is LGHNA and CDR2 YSLEER. The CDR3 is 16 residues long. Trimming took 1 base from V and 2 from J; bases not matched to a gene: 3. CDR3 in amino acids: CASSQGGLAGTYEQYF. Here the CDR3 DNA reads TGCGCCAGCAGCCAAGGGGGACTAGCGGGTACCTACGAGCAGTACTTC.

The table lists this clonotype with many counts. The genes are TRBV27 and TRBJ1-5; no reliable D call. Germline values: CDR1 MNHEY, CDR2 SMNVEV (reference sequence). This CDR3 has 14 residues. V was shortened by 0 bases and J by 9 bases, with 12 bases between the two germline ends. The CDR3 DNA sequence: TGTGCCAGCAGTTTATCTATGGGTTATTGGCCCCAGCATTTT. This codes for CASSLSMGYWPQHF.

This clonotype was picked up a small number of times. The rearrangement joins TRBV11-2 to TRBJ1-5; TRBD1 matches at 9 bases. Germline trimming cut 5 bases from V and 0 bases from J; bases unmatched to any gene: 5. This CDR3 spans 16 amino acids. From germline, CDR1 is SGHAT and CDR2 FQNNGV. CDR3 protein: CASSTGTGLSNQPQHF. CDR3 nucleotide sequence: TGTGCCAGCAGCACGGGGACAGGGCTTAGCAATCAGCCCCAGCATTTT.

The chain joins TRBV2 to TRBJ1-2; D is uncertain. Germline V gene sequence: CDR1 SNHLY, CDR2 FYNNEI. The ends were cut back, 1 base at V and 14 bases at J, with 8 bases in the middle. CDR3 length equals 10 residues. CDR3 residues: CASSEGTVTF. The CDR3 coding sequence is TGTGCCAGCAGTGAAGGGACGGTTACCTTC.

This clonotype was observed a handful of times. The chain has TRBV19 and TRBJ2-5; a possible D gene is TRBD1 (6 bases). V shed 7 bases and J shed 5 bases, with 14 bases lying between them. The V gene's germline CDR1 is LNHDA and CDR2 SQIVND (reference sequence). This CDR3 is 13 amino acids long. CDR3 DNA: TGTGCCAGTAAGAGAACAGGGTCCGAGACCCAGTACTTC. It translates to CASKRTGSETQYF.

Worth noting for this clonotype: The missing conserved phenylalanine or tryptophan at the end of this CDR3 makes a read error likely. The chain links TRBV7-2 to TRBJ2-1, with TRBD2 matching over 10 bases. Germline V lookup: CDR1 SGHTA, CDR2 FQGNSA. This CDR3 is built from 13 residues. With V trimmed by 6 bases and J by 5 bases, 1 base remained unmatched. The CDR3 sequence is CASRLAGNNEQFL. CDR3 DNA sequence: TGTGCCAGCAGACTAGCGGGAAACAATGAGCAGTTCTTA.

This clonotype was observed a few times. This chain uses TRBV28 with TRBJ1-5; D not certain. The CDR3 spans 16 residues. Germline V gene lookup returns CDR1 MDHEN and CDR2 SYDVKM. V gave up 6 bases and J gave up 0 bases, with 15 bases separating them. In DNA, the CDR3 is TGTGCCAGCAGCGCACGGGATTGGGGTAGCAATCAGCCCCAGCATTTT. This gives the protein CASSARDWGSNQPQHF.